A selection of T cell receptor beta chains follows, all from one sample in a study of metastatic and nonmetastatic thyroid tumors. TCRdb reprocessed the PCR reads via MiXCR. The sample contains some 29,000 clones, around 4% of which appear only once. Sequencing was performed on blood. These receptors all stem from a male donor with papillary thyroid cancer or a benign thyroid nodule (not recorded which). Some clones in this sample may be carry-over from other donors' samples. CDR3s include the opening cysteine and the closing phenylalanine or tryptophan. Each record gives: V gene, J gene, D gene, CDR3 protein. The D gene is left open where the match is weak.

TRBV20-1	TRBJ2-4	TRBD2	CSAAGTSGHLRGKNIQYF
TRBV3-1	TRBJ1-4	.	CASSPGTPTANEELFF
TRBV6-1	TRBJ2-7	.	CASSTYSGNEQYF
TRBV24-1	TRBJ2-3	.	CATSDPRTIFTDTQYF
TRBV5-4	TRBJ2-5	TRBD1	CSNSLVGQGGSTQYF
TRBV6-4	TRBJ1-2	TRBD1	CASSATGTARPPNYGYTF
TRBV9	TRBJ2-3	.	CASSSRLGGRTDTQYF
TRBV6-5	TRBJ2-1	TRBD1	CASSYSIGTGRNEQFF
TRBV7-6	TRBJ2-5	.	CASSFSGTTGGTQYF
TRBV3-1	TRBJ1-5	TRBD1	CASSHTGEKQPQHF
TRBV20-1	TRBJ2-7	.	CSTRVLAEQYF
TRBV3-1	TRBJ2-1	TRBD2	CASSQVGSGSSYNEQFF
TRBV28	TRBJ2-7	.	CASSLSGRIEQYF
TRBV29-1	TRBJ2-1	TRBD2	CSVEGLAGYNEQFF
TRBV4-2	TRBJ2-1	TRBD1	CASSQDGTVNEQFF
TRBV9	TRBJ2-2	.	CASSATGQANTGELFF